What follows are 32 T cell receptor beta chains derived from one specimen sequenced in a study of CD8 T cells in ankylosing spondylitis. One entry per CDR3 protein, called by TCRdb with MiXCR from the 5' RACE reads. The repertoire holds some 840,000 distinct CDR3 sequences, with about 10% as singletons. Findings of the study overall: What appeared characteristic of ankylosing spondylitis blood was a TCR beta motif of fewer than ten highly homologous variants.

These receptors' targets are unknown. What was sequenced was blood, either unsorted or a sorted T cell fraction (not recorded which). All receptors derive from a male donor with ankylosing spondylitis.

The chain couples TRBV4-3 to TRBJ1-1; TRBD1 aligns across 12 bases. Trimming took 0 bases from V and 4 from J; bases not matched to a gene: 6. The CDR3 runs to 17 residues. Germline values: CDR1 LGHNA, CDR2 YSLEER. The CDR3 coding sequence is TGCGCCAGCAGCCAAGAAGGGACAGGGGGCTGGGGCACTGAAGCTTTCTTT. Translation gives CASSQEGTGGWGTEAFF.

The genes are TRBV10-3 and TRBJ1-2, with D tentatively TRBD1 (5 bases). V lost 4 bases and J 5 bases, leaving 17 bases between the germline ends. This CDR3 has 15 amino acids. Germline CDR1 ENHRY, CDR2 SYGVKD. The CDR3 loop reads CAISGPLGVSYGYTF. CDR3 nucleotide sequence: TGTGCCATCAGTGGCCCTCTAGGGGTCTCGTATGGCTACACCTTC.

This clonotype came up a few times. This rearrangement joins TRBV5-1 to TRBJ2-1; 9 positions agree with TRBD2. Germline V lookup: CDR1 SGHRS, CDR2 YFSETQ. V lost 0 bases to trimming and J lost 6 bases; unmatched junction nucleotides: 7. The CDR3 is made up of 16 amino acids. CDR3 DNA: TGCGCCAGCAGCTTGGCTGCGGCGGGGGGGCGCAATGAGCAGTTCTTC. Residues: CASSLAAAGGRNEQFF.

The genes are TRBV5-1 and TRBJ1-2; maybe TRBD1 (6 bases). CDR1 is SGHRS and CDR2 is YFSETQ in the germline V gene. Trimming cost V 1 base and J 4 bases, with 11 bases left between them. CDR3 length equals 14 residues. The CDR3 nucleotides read TGCGCCAGCAGCTTGAGTACAGGGACCTATGGCTACACCTTC. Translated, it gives CASSLSTGTYGYTF.

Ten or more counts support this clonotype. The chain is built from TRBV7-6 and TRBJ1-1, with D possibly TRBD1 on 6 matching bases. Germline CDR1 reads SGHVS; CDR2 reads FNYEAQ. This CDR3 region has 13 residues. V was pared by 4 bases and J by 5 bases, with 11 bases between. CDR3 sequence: CASSSGARTEAFF. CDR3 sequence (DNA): TGTGCCAGCAGCTCAGGGGCGCGGACTGAAGCTTTCTTT.

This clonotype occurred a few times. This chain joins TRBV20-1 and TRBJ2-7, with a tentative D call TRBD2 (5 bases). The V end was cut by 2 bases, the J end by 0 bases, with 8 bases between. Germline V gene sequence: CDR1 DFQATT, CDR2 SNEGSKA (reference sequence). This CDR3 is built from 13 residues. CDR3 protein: CSARHGISYEQYF. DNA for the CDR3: TGCAGTGCTAGACACGGGATCTCCTACGAGCAGTACTTC.

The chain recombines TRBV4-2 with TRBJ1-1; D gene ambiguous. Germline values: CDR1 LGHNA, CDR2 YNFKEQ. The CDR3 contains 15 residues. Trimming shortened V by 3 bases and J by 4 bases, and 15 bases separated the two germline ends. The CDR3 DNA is TGTGCCAGCAGCCATGACACGGGAGAGGGCACTGAAGCTTTCTTT. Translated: CASSHDTGEGTEAFF.

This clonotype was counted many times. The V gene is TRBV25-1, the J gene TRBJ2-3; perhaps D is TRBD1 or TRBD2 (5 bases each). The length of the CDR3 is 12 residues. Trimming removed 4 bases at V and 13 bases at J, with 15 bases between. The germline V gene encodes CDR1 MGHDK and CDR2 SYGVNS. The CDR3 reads CASSGPPGREYF. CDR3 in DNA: TGTGCCAGCAGTGGACCTCCGGGACGGGAGTATTTT. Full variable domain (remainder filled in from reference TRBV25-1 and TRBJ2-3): EADIYQTPRYLVIGTGKKITLECSQTMGHDKMYWYQQDPGMELHLIHYSYGVNSTEKGDLSSESTVSRIRTEHFPLTLESARPSHTSQYLCASSGPPGREYFGPGTRLTVL.

The CDR3 protein is CATSRGGSGTGELFF. The CDR3 nucleotides read TGTGCCACCAGCAGAGGTGGGAGTGGCACCGGGGAGCTGTTTTTT. The chain employs TRBV15 and TRBJ2-2; maybe TRBD2 (5 bases). V lost 1 base and J 4 bases, leaving 10 bases between the germline ends. CDR1 is LNHNV, CDR2 YYDKDF, per germline (reference sequence). The CDR3 sequence is 15 residues long. The variable domain in full, completed from reference TRBV15 and TRBJ2-2, reads DAMVIQNPRYQVTQFGKPVTLSCSQTLNHNVMYWYQQKSSQAPKLLFHYYDKDFNNEADTPDNFQSRRPNTSFCFLDIRSPGLGDTAMYLCATSRGGSGTGELFFGEGSRLTVL.

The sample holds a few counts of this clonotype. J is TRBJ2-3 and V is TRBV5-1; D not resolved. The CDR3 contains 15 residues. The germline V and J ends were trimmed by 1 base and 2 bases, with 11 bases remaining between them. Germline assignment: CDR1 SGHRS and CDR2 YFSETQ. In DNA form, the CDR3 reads TGCGCCAGCAGCTTGAGTGTGCAGCACACAGATACGCAGTATTTT. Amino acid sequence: CASSLSVQHTDTQYF.

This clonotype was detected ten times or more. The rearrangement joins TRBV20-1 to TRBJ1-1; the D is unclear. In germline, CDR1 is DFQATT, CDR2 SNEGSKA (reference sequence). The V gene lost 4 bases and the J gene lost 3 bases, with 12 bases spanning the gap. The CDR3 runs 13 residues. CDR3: CSATLGGDTEAFF. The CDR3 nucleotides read TGCAGTGCTACTCTTGGAGGTGACACTGAAGCTTTCTTT.

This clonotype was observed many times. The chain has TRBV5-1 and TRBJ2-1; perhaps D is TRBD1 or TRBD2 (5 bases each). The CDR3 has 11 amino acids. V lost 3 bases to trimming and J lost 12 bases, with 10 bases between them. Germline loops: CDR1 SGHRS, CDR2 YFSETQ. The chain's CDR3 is CASSWDAGQFF. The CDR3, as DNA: TGCGCCAGCAGCTGGGACGCGGGGCAGTTCTTC.

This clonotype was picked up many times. The CDR3 protein is CATRQGSQETQYF. The CDR3 bases are TGTGCCACCCGACAGGGATCCCAAGAGACCCAGTACTTC. V is TRBV10-3 and J is TRBJ2-5; 7 nucleotides line up with TRBD1. Trimming took 10 bases from V and 1 from J; bases not matched to a gene: 6. CDR1 and CDR2 from the germline V gene are ENHRY and SYGVKD. The CDR3 length is 13 residues.

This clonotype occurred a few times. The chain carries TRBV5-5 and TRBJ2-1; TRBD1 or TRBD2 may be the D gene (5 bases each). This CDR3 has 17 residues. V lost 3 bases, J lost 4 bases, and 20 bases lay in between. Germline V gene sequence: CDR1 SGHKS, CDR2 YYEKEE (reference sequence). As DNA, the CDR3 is TGTGCCAGCAGCTCACGCTCCCTCCGGGACGGTTACAATGAGCAGTTCTTC. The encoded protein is CASSSRSLRDGYNEQFF.

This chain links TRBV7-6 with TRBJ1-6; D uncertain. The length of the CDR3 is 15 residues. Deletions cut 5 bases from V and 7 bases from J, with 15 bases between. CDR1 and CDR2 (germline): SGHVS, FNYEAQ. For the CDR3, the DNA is TGTGCCAGCAGCCCGGGGATCCTAGGGAATTCACCCCTCCACTTT. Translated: CASSPGILGNSPLHF.

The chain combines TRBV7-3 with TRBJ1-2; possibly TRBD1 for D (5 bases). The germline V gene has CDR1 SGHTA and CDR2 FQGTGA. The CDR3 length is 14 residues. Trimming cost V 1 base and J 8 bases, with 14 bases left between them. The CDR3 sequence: CASSLSGTPGGYTF. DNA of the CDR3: TGTGCCAGCAGCTTAAGTGGGACCCCCGGGGGCTACACCTTC.

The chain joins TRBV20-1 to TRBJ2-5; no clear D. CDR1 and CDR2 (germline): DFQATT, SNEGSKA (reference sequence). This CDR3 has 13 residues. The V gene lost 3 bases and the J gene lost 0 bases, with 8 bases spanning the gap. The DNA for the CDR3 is TGCAGTGCTAGGGATGTTGACCAAGAGACCCAGTACTTC. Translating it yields CSARDVDQETQYF.

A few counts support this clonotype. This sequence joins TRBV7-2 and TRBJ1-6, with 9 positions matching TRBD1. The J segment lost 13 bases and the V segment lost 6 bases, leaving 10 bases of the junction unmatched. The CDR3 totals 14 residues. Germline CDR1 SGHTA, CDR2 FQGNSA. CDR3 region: CASSSRDRDLPLHF. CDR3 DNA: TGTGCCAGCAGTTCCCGGGACAGGGATTTGCCCCTCCACTTT. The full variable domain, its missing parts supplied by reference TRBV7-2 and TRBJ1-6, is GAGVSQSPSNKVTEKGKDVELRCDPISGHTALYWYRQSLGQGLEFLIYFQGNSAPDKSGLPSDRFSAERTGGSVSTLTIQRTQQEDSAVYLCASSSRDRDLPLHFGNGTRLTVT.

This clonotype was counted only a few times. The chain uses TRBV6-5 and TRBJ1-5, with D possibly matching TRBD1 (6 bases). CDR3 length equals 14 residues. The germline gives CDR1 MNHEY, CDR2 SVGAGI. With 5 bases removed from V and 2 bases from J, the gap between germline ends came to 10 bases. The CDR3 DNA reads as TGTGCCAGCAGTCACAGGGTTGGCAATCAGCCCCAGCATTTT. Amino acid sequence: CASSHRVGNQPQHF.

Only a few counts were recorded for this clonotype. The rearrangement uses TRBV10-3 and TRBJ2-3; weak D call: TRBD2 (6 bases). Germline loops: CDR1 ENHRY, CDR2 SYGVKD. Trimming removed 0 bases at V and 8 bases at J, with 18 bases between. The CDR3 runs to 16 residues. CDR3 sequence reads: CAISESLQVGEATQYF. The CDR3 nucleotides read TGTGCCATCAGTGAGTCACTTCAGGTGGGGGAGGCTACGCAGTATTTT.

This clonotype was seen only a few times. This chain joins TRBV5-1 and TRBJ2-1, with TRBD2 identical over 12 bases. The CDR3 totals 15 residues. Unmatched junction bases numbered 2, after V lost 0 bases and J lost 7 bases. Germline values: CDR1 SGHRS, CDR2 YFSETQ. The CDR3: CASSLATSGGNEQFF. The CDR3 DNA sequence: TGCGCCAGCAGCTTGGCAACTAGCGGGGGGAATGAGCAGTTCTTC.

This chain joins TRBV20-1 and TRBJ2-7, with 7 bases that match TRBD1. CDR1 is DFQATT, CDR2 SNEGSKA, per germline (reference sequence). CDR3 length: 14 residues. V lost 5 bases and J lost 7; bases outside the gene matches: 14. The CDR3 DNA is TGCAGTGCTGTAGCCGGGACAGCGCTGATGGAGCAGTACTTC. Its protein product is CSAVAGTALMEQYF.

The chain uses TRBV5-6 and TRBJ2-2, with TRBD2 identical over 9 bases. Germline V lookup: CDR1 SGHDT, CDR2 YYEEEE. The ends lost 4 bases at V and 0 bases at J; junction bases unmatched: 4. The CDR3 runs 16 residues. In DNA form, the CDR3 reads TGTGCCAGCAGCGCCCTAGCGGGAACGAACACCGGGGAGCTGTTTTTT. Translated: CASSALAGTNTGELFF.

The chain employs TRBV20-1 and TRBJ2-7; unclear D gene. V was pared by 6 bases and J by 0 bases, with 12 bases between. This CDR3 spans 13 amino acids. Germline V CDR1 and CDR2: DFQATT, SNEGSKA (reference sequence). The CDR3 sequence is CSALDGRSYEQYF. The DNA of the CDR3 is TGCAGTGCCCTGGACGGCCGCTCCTACGAGCAGTACTTC.

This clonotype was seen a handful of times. The CDR3 nucleotides are TGCAGTGCTAGAGATCCCTACTTGGCCGCCTACGAGCAGTACTTC. Its translation is CSARDPYLAAYEQYF. The V and J genes are TRBV20-1 and TRBJ2-7; no firm D call. Germline V gene lookup returns CDR1 DFQATT and CDR2 SNEGSKA (reference sequence). This CDR3 is built from 15 residues. Trimming left V 0 bases short and J 2 bases short, with 14 bases between.

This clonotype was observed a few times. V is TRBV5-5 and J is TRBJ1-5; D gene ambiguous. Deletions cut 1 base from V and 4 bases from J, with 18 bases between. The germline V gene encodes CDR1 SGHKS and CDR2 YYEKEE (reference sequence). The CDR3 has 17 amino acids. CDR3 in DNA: TGTGCCAGCAGCTTGCAATGGTTCAGATCTACGAATCAGCCCCAGCATTTT. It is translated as CASSLQWFRSTNQPQHF.

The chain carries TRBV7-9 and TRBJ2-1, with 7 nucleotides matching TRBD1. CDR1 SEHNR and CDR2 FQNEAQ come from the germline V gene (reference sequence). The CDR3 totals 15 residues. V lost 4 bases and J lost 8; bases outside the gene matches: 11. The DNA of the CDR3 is TGTGCCAGCAGCTCTACGGGACAGTCATGGGATGAGCAGTTCTTC. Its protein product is CASSSTGQSWDEQFF. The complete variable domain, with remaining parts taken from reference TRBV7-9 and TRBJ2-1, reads DTGVSQNPRHKITKRGQNVTFRCDPISEHNRLYWYRQTLGQGPEFLTYFQNEAQLEKSRLLSDRFSAERPKGSFSTLEIQRTEQGDSAMYLCASSSTGQSWDEQFFGPGTRLTVL.

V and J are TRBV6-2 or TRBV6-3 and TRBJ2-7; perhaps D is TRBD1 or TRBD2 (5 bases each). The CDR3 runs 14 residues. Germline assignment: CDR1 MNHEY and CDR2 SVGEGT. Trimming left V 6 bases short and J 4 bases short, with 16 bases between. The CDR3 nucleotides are TGTGCCAGCAGGGATCGGGACGGACGATACGAGCAGTACTTC. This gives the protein CASRDRDGRYEQYF.

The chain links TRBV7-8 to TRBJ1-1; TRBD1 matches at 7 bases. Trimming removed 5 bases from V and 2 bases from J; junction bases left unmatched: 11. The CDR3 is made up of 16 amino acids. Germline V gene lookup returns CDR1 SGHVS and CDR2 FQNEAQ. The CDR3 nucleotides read TGTGCCAGCAGCCCGGAAAGGGGGCCTCTTAACACTGAAGCTTTCTTT. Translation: CASSPERGPLNTEAFF.

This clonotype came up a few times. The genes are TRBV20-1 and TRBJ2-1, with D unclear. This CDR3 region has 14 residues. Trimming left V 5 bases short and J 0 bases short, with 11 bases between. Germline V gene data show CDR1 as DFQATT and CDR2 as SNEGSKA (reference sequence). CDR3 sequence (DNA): TGCAGTGCTGGTAGTTTGAGCTCCTACAATGAGCAGTTCTTC. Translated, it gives CSAGSLSSYNEQFF.

CDR3 sequence: CASSLHGAGQPQHF. CDR3 nucleotides: TGTGCCAGCAGTTTACATGGGGCAGGTCAGCCCCAGCATTTT. The V and J genes are TRBV28 and TRBJ1-5; maybe TRBD1 (5 bases). The CDR3 length is 14 residues. Trimming removed 2 bases at V and 6 bases at J, with 11 bases between. Looked up from germline, CDR1 is MDHEN and CDR2 is SYDVKM.

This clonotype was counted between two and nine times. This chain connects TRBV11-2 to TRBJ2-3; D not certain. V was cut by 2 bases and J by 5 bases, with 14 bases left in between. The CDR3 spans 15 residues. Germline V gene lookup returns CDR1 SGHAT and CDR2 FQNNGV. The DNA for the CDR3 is TGTGCCAGCAGCTTAATTGATGGGAAGGAAGATACGCAGTATTTT. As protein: CASSLIDGKEDTQYF.